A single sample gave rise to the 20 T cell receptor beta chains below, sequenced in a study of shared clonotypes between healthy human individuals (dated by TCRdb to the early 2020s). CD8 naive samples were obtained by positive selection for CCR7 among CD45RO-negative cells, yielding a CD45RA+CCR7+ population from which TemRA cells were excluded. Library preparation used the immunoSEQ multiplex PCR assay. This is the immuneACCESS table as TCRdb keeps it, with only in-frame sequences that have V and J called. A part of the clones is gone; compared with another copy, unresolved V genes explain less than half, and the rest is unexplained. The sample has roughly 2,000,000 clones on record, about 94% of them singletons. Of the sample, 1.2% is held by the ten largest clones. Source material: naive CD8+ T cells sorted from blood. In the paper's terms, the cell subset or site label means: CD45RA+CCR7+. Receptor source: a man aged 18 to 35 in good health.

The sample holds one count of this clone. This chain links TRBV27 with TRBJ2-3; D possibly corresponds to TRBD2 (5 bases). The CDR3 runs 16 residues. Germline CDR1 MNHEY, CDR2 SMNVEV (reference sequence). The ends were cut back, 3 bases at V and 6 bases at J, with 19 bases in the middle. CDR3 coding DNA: TGTGCCAGCAGTTTGACGGTGTGGACCGGCGGGGATACGCAGTATTTT. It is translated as CASSLTVWTGGDTQYF.

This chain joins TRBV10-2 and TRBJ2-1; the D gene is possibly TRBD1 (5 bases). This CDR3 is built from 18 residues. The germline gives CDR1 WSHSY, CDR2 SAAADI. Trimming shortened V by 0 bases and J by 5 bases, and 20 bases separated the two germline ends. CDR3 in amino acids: CASSESRSRGEVDNEQFF. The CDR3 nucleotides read TGCGCCAGCAGTGAGTCTAGGTCAAGGGGCGAGGTGGACAATGAGCAGTTCTTC.

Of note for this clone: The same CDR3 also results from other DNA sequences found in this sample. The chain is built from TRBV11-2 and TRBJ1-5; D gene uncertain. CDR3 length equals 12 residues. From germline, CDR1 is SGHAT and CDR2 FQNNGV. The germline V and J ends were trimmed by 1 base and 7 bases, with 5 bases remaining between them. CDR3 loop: CASSLGGQPQHF. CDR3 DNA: TGTGCCAGCAGCTTAGGTGGCCAGCCCCAGCATTTT.

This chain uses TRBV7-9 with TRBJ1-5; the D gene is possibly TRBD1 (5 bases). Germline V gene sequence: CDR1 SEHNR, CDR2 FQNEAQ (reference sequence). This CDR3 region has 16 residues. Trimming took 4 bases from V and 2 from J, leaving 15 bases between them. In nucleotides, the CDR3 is TGTGCCAGCAGCTCCGGGGCGGATATTGGCAATCAGCCCCAGCATTTT. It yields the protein CASSSGADIGNQPQHF.

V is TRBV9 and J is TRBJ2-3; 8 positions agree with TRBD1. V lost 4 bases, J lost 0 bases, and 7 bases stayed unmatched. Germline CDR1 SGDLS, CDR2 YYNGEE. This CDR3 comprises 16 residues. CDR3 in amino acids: CASSPQGAPSTDTQYF. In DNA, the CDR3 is TGTGCCAGCAGCCCCCAGGGGGCGCCTAGCACAGATACGCAGTATTTT.

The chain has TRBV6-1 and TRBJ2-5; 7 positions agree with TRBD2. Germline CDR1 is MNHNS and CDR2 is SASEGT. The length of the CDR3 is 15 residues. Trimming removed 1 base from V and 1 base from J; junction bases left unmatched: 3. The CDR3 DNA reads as TGTGCCAGCAGTGAAGGGGGGGGGATCCAAGAGACCCAGTACTTC. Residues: CASSEGGGIQETQYF.

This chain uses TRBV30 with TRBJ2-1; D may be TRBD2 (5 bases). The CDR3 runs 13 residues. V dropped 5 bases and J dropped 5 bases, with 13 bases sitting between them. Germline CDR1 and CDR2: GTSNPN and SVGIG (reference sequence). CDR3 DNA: TGTGCCTGGGAGGTCCAGAGGGACAATGAGCAGTTCTTC. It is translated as CAWEVQRDNEQFF.

CDR3 nucleotide sequence: TGCGCCAGCAGCCATGAGGGACGGACCTACGAGCAGTACTTC. Translated, it gives CASSHEGRTYEQYF. V is TRBV4-1 and J is TRBJ2-7; D possibly uses TRBD1 or TRBD2 (5 bases each). This CDR3 contains 14 residues. From germline, CDR1 is MGHRA and CDR2 YSYEKL. Trimming took 3 bases from V and 2 from J, leaving 11 bases between them.

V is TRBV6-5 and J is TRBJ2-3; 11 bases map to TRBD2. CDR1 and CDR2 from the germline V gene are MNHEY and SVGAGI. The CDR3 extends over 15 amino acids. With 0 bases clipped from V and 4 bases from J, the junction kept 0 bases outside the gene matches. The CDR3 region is CASSYSGLAADTQYF. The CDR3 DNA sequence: TGTGCCAGCAGTTACTCGGGACTAGCGGCAGATACGCAGTATTTT.

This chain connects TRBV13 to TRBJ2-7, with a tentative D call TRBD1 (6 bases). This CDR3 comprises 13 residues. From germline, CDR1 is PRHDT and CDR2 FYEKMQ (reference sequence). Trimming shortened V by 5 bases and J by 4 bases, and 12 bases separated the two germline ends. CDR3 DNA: TGTGCCAGCAGCCACAGACAGGCGTACGAGCAGTACTTC. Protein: CASSHRQAYEQYF.

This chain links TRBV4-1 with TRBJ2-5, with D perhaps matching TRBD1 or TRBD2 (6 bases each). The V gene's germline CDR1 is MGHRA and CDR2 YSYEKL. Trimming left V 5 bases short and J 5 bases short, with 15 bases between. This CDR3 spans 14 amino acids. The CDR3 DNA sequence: TGCGCCAGCAGCGTCCGCCGGGGGCGGGAGACCCAGTACTTC. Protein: CASSVRRGRETQYF.

The CDR3 protein is CSAVDGGYEQYF. In nucleotides, the CDR3 is TGCAGCGCGGTGGATGGTGGCTACGAGCAGTACTTC. V and J are TRBV29-1 and TRBJ2-5; no reliable D call. The end of the DNA fits TRBJ2-7 better, so the J call may be wrong. CDR1 is SQVTM and CDR2 is ANQGSEA in the germline V gene. The CDR3 has 12 amino acids.

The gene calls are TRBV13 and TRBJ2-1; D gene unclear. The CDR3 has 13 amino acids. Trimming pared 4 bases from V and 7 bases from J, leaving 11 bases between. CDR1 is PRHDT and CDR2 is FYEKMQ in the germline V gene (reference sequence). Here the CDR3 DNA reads TGTGCCAGCAGCTCGGCCGACCGGAATGAGCAGTTCTTC. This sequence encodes CASSSADRNEQFF.

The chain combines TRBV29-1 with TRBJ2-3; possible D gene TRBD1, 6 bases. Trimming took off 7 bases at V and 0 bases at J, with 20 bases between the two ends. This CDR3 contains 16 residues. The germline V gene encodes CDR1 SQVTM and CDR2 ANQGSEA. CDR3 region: CSATGQGIDSTDTQYF. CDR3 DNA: TGCAGCGCCACCGGCCAGGGGATCGATAGCACAGATACGCAGTATTTT.

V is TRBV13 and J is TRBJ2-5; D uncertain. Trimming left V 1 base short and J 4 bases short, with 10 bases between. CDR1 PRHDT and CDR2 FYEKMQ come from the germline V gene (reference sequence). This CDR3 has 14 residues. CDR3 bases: TGTGCCAGCAGCTTAGTCACGGACGGAGAGACCCAGTACTTC. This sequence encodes CASSLVTDGETQYF.

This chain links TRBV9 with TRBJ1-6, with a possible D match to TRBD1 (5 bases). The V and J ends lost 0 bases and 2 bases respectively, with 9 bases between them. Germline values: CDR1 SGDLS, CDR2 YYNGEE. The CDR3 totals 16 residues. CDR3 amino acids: CASSVAGTPYNSPLHF. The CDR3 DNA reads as TGTGCCAGCAGCGTAGCAGGGACCCCCTATAATTCACCCCTCCACTTT.

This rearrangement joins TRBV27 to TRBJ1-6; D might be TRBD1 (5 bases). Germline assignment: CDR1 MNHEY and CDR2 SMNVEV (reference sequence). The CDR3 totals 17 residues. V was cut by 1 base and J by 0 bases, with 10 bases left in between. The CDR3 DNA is TGTGCCAGCAGTTTATTGGGGGGTTACTCCTATAATTCACCCCTCCACTTT. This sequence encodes CASSLLGGYSYNSPLHF.

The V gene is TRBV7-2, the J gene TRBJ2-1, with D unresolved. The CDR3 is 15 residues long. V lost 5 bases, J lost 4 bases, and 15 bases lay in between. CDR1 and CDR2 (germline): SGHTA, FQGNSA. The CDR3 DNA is TGTGCCAGCAGCGAACCGTTGTCCGGGTACAATGAGCAGTTCTTC. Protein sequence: CASSEPLSGYNEQFF. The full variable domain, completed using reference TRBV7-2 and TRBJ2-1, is GAGVSQSPSNKVTEKGKDVELRCDPISGHTALYWYRQSLGQGLEFLIYFQGNSAPDKSGLPSDRFSAERTGGSVSTLTIQRTQQEDSAVYLCASSEPLSGYNEQFFGPGTRLTVL.

CDR3 sequence: CASRDRTGMLTEAFF. CDR3 DNA: TGTGCCAGCAGAGATCGGACAGGGATGTTGACTGAAGCTTTCTTT. The J gene is TRBJ1-1, the V gene TRBV7-9; TRBD1 matches at 8 bases. Germline V CDR1 and CDR2: SEHNR, FQNEAQ (reference sequence). CDR3 length: 15 amino acids. Trimming took 6 bases from V and 5 from J; bases not matched to a gene: 11.

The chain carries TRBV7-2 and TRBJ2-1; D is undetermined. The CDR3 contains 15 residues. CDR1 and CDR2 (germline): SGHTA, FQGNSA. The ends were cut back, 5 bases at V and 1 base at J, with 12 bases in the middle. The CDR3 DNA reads TGTGCCAGCAGCGCACGTGGTAGGTCCTACAATGAGCAGTTCTTC. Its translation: CASSARGRSYNEQFF.